This T cell receptor (beta chain) was identified in a study of T cell responses to AZD1222 COVID-19 vaccine. Notes on the study in general: Spike-specific TCR breadth and depth both grew after two AZD1222 doses. White British people made up most donors, females outnumbered males, and clonal diversity was possibly underestimated. Repertoires were collected only later (after the peak T cell response had occurred). Only five to seven AZD1222 recipients tested seropositive at baseline.

Germline CDR1 MGHDK, CDR2 SYGVNS. J gave up 6 bases and V 6 bases, and 4 bases lay outside the gene matches. This CDR3 has 13 amino acids. Worth noting for this clone: The antigen is unknown.

Repertoires were generated with immunoSEQ multiplex PCR, while TCRdb's copy carries only in-frame clones and drops some. The table shows 150,000 to 180,000 clones, with 88% occurring only once. The sequence derives from an adult in good health. The chain joins TRBV25-1 to TRBJ2-7; 11 bases align to TRBD1. The sample consisted of peripheral blood, taken on day 0 of AZD1222 vaccination. The CDR3 reads CASRGQGEGEQYF. The CDR3 DNA follows: TGTGCCAGCAGGGGACAGGGGGAAGGCGAGCAGTACTTC.